This record looks at one TCR beta chain sequence and its context. Which antigen it targets is not known. No base-level quality is on record; no much larger clone is a single base apart. This specimen comes from a study of blood T cell repertoires in COVID-19 (dated by TCRdb to the early 2020s). About the study as a whole: Samples covering the acute and convalescent phases of COVID-19 were provided by collaborators in the United States, Italy and Spain. The prospective study material was composed of cDNA or gDNA derived from T cells, B-cell-depleted T cells, or PBMCs. Deeply sampled blood TCRbeta repertoires from subjects exposed to, actively infected with, or recovered from COVID-19 were included in the dataset. The repertoires were released in a freely available public database intended as a resource for research on the immune response to SARS-CoV-2. Samples came from the ongoing ImmuneRACE study (first 160 participants) plus 1,254 subjects from 6 global collaborators. Nearly every sample came with metadata listing a de-identified subject ID, COVID-19 status, age in years and sex. Where HLA class I and class II types were available, the types were taken from metadata supplied by the sample provider, not from assay-based typing. Findings and caveats that apply to the study as a whole: The amount of clinical and demographic metadata varied by source and participant and was provided uncurated.

Each collaborating institution followed its own protocols to collect whole blood in K2EDTA tubes. For TCRbeta analysis, collaborators shipped samples in one of three forms: frozen whole blood, isolated PBMCs, or DNA extracted from either of those sample types. The germline V gene (reference sequence) specifies SEHNR as CDR1 and FQNEAQ as CDR2. Trimming costs V 5 bases and J 0 bases, and their ends lie 11 bases apart. Inclusive of the bounding cysteine and phenylalanine, the CDR3 is 16 residues long. The DNA shown is the 48-base CDR3, in frame from base 1. The immunoSEQ Assay, a bias-controlled multiplex PCR, was used to amplify TCRbeta CDR3 regions from genomic DNA. Regarding the original processing steps: The number of nucleated cells in each sample was estimated from the amplification of reference gene primers within the assay. Sequence reads were collapsed and filtered to measure the absolute abundance of every unique TCRbeta CDR3 rearrangement. For each sample, productive Simpson clonality was calculated by taking the square root of Simpson's diversity index across productive rearrangements. TCRdb took over this immuneACCESS table, retaining in-frame rearrangements with V and J assigned. Such tables are incomplete; in checked studies, under half of the missing clones stem from an unresolved V gene, and the remainder is unexplained. From that table come the V and J calls and clone size; the DNA was used to work out D and trimming. The sample yields around 98,000 clones; nearly 90% were counted once. Jointly, the top ten make up 4.5% of the sample.

The chain uses TRBV7-9 and TRBJ2-6, with no reliable assignment of the D segment. The sequenced sample was peripheral blood. This sequence was found in a man between 65 and 85 years old with acute or convalescent COVID-19. This receptor carries the CDR3 CASSPSIVSGANVLTF. The nucleotides are TGTGCCAGCAGCCCAAGTATAGTCTCTGGGGCCAACGTCCTGACTTTC.